Given below is one T cell receptor (beta chain) in context. With V trimmed by 0 bases and J by 5 bases, 7 bases remained unmatched. Germline loops: CDR1 SGDLS, CDR2 YYNGEE. The CDR3 spans 16 residues. The sample is drawn from a study of cytomegalovirus exposure and HLA in healthy donors. The PCR made use of 60 Vbeta and 13 Jbeta primers. Assay: immunoSEQ multiplex PCR; the TCRdb copy retains only in-frame clones and omits some. The sample comprises about 150,000 clones, approximately 60% of which are singletons, and roughly 2.5% rests with the top ten. This clonotype was sampled from a woman in her forties in good health and CMV-seronegative. Sequencing was carried out using PBMCs. The chain combines TRBV9 with TRBJ2-2; TRBD1 aligns across 7 bases. In nucleotides, the CDR3 is TGTGCCAGCAGCGTAGGACAGGGAGATTTTACCGGGGAGCTGTTTTTT. Its translation: CASSVGQGDFTGELFF. Complete variable domain (other parts from reference TRBV9 and TRBJ2-2): DSGVTQTPKHLITATGQRVTLRCSPRSGDLSVYWYQQSLDQGLQFLIQYYNGEERAKGNILERFSAQQFPDLHSELNLSSLELGDSALYFCASSVGQGDFTGELFFGEGSRLTVL.